The clone carrying this T cell receptor (beta chain) was recorded a few times. Its antigen is not known. Every bit of the isolated RNA underwent reverse transcription, so sequencing read expressed TCRB transcripts. Only in-frame clones appear in the TCRdb table, and some are missing; sequencing was by immunoSEQ multiplex PCR. Of 640,000 or so clones listed, over 10% are singletons. This sample was included in a study of beta chain features in type 1 diabetes. Study observations and caveats: PCR might favor shorter templates, but any such skew would affect patients and controls equally. No resolution was reached here on whether HLA type influences TCRB rearrangement. Type 1 diabetes patients had TCRB CDR3s that were shorter (moderately but significantly so) in all four CD4+ subsets.

It was via CD45RO/CCR7/CD25/CD127/CD95/CD27 that CD4+ naive, central memory, regulatory and stem cell-like memory cells were sorted. Sorted populations all had greater than 98% purity. The specimen was naive CD4+ T cells from blood. The TCR comes from a man between 18 and 35 years old with type 1 diabetes.

This chain's CDR3 is CASSLAGRSQAFF. CDR3 DNA: TGCGCCAGCAGCTTGGCCGGAAGGAGTCAAGCTTTCTTT. The chain combines TRBV5-1 with TRBJ1-1; D is unresolved. The CDR3 loop spans 13 amino acids. V was shortened by 0 bases and J by 9 bases, with 12 bases between the two germline ends. Germline CDR1 is SGHRS and CDR2 is YFSETQ.